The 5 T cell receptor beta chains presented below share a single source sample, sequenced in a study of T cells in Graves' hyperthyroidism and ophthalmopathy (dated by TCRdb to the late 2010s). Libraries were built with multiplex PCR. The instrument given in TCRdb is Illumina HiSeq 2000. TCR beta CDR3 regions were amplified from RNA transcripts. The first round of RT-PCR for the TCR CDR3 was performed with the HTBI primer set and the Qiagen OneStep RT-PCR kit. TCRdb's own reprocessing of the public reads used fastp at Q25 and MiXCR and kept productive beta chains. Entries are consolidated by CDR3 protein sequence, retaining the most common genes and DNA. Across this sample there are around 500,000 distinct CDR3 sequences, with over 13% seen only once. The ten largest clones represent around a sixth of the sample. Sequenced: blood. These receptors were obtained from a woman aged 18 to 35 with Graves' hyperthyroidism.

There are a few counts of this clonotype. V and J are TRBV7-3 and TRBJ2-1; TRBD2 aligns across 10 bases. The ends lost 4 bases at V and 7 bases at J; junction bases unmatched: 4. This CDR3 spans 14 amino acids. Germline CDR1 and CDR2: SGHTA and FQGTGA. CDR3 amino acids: CASSSGLAVNEQFF. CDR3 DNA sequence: TGTGCCAGCAGCTCAGGACTAGCGGTTAATGAGCAGTTCTTC.

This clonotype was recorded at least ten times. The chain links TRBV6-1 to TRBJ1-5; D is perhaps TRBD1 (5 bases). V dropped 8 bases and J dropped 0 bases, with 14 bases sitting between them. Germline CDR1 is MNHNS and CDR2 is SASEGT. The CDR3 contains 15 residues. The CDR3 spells CASSGGINSNQPQHF. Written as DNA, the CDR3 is TGTGCCAGCTCCGGGGGGATTAATAGCAATCAGCCCCAGCATTTT.

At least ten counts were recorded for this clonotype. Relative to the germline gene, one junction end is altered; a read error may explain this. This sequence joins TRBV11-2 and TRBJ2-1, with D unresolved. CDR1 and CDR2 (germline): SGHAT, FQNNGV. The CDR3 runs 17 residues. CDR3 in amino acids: CANSLAWSLRNVLEQFF. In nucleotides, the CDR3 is TGTGCCAACAGCTTAGCCTGGAGCCTTCGAAACGTATTGGAGCAGTTCTTC.

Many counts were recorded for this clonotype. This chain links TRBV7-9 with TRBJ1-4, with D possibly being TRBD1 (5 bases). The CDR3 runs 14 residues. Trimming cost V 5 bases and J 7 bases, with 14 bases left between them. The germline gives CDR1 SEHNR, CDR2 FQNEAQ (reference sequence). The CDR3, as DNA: TGTGCCAGCAGCCTGGGGGGAGGTCCTGAAAAACTGTTTTTT. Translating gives CASSLGGGPEKLFF.

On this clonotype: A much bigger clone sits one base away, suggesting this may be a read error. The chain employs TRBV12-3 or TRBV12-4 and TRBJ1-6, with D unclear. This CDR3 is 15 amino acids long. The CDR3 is CASSLGLLWDSPLRF. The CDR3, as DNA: TGTGCCAGCAGTTTAGGACTCCTCTGGGATTCACCCCTCCGCTTT.